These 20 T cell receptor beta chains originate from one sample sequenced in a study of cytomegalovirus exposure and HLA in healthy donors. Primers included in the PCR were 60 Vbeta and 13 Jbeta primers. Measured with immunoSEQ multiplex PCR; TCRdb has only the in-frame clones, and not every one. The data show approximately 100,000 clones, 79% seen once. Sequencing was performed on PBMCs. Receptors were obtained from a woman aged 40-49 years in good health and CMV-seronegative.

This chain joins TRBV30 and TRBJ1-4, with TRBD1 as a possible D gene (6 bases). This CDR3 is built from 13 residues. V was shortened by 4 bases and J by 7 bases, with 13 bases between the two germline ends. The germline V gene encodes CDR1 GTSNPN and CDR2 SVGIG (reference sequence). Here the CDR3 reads CAWKSQGSEKLFF. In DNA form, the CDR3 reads TGTGCCTGGAAGTCACAGGGCAGTGAAAAACTGTTTTTT.

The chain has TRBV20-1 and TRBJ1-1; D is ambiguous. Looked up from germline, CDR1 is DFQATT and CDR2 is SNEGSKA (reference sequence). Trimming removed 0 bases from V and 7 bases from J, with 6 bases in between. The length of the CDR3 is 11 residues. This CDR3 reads CSARELSEAFF. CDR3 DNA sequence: TGCAGTGCTAGAGAGCTCAGTGAAGCTTTCTTT.

The CDR3 DNA sequence: TGTGCCAGCAACGCAGGGCTTGGGGAGCAGTACTTC. Translating gives CASNAGLGEQYF. This rearrangement joins TRBV9 to TRBJ2-7; possibly TRBD1 for D (5 bases). Germline loops: CDR1 SGDLS, CDR2 YYNGEE. This CDR3 region has 12 residues. V dropped 6 bases and J dropped 7 bases, with 14 bases sitting between them.

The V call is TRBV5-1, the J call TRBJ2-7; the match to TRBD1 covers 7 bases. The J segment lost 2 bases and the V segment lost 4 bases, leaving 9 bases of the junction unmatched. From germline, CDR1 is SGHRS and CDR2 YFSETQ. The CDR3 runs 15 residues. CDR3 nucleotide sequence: TGCGCCAGCAGCCCGTGGACAGGTGTCCCCTACGAGCAGTACTTC. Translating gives CASSPWTGVPYEQYF.

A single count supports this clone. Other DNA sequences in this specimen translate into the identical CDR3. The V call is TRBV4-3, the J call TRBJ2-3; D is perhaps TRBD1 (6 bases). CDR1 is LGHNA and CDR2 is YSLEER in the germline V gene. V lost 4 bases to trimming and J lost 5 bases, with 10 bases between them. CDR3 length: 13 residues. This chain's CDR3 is CASSPNRVDTQYF. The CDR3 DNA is TGCGCCAGCAGCCCCAACAGGGTAGATACGCAGTATTTT.

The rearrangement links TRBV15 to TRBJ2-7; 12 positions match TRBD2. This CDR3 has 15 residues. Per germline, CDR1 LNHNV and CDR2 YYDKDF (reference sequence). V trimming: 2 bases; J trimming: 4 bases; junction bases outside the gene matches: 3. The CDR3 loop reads CATSRSSGGAYEQYF. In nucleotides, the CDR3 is TGTGCCACCAGCAGATCTAGCGGGGGGGCTTACGAGCAGTACTTC.

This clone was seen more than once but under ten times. CDR3 loop: CATSRDTLTGGYTF. The CDR3 nucleotides are TGTGCCACCAGCAGAGATACCTTAACGGGAGGCTACACCTTC. The rearrangement links TRBV15 to TRBJ1-2; no definite D call. V dropped 0 bases and J dropped 8 bases, with 13 bases sitting between them. The germline gives CDR1 LNHNV, CDR2 YYDKDF (reference sequence). This CDR3 comprises 14 residues.

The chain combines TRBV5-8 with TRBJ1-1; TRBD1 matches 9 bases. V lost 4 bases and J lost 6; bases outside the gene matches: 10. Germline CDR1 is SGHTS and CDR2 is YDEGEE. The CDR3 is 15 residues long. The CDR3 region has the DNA TGTGCCAGCAGCGCTTCCGGGACAGGGTTGGCTGAAGCTTTCTTT. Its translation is CASSASGTGLAEAFF.

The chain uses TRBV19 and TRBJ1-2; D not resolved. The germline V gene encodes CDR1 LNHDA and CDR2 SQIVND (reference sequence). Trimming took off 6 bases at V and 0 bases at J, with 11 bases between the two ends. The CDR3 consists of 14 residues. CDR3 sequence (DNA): TGTGCCAGTAGAGGTCTTGGAGCTAACTATGGCTACACCTTC. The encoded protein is CASRGLGANYGYTF. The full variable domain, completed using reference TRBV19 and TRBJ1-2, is DGGITQSPKYLFRKEGQNVTLSCEQNLNHDAMYWYRQDPGQGLRLIYYSQIVNDFQKGDIAEGYSVSREKKESFPLTVTSAQKNPTAFYLCASRGLGANYGYTFGSGTRLTVV.

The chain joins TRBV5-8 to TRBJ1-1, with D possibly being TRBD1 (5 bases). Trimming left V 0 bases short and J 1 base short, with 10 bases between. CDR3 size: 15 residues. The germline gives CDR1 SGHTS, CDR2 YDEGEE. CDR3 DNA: TGTGCCAGCAGCTTGGTAGGACAACCGAACACTGAAGCTTTCTTT. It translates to CASSLVGQPNTEAFF.

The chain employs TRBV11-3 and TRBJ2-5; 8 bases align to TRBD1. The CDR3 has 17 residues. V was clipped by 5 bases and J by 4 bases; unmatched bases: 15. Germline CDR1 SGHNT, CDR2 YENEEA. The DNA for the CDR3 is TGTGCCAGCAGCCCAGGTGGCGTGGGACAGGTCGTAGAGACCCAGTACTTC. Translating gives CASSPGGVGQVVETQYF.

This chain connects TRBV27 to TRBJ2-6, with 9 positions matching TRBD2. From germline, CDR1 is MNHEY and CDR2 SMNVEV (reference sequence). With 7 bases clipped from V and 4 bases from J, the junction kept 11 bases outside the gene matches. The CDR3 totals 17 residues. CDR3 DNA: TGTGCCAGCACCCTCATCGCTAGCGGGAAAGGGGCCAACGTCCTGACTTTC. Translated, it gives CASTLIASGKGANVLTF.

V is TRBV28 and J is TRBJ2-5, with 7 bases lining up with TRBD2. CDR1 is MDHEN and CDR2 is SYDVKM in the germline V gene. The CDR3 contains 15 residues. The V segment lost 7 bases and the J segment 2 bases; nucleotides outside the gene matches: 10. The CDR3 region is CASTYGGTVQETQYF. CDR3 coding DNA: TGTGCCAGCACTTACGGGGGGACGGTACAAGAGACCCAGTACTTC.

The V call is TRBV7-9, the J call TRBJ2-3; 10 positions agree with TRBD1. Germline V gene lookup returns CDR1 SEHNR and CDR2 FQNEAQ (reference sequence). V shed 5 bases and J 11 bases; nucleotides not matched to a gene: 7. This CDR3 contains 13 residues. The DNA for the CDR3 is TGTGCCAGCAGCCCCCAGGGACAGGGGAAGCAGTATTTT. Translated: CASSPQGQGKQYF.

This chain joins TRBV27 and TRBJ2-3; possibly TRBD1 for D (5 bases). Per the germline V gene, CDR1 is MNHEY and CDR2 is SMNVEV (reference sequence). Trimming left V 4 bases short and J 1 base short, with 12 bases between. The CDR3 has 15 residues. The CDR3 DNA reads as TGTGCCAGCAGTTCCGGGTCACAGGGCACAGATACGCAGTATTTT. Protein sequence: CASSSGSQGTDTQYF.

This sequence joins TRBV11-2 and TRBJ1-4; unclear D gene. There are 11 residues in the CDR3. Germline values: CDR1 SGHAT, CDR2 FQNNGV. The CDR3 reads CAVGGPGKLFF. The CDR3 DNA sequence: TGTGCGGTTGGTGGTCCGGGAAAACTGTTTTTT. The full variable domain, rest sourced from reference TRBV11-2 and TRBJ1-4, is EAGVAQSPRYKIIEKRQSVAFWCNPISGHATLYWYQQILGQGPKLLIQFQNNGVVDDSQLPKDRFSAERLKGVDSTLKIQPAKLEDSAVYLCAVGGPGKLFFGSGTQLSVL.

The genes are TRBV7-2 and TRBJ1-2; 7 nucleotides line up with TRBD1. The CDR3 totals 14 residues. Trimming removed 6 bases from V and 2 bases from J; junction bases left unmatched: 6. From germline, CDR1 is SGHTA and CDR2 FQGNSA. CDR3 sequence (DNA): TGTGCCAGCAGGTTGGCAGGGGGGAACTATGGCTACACCTTC. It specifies CASRLAGGNYGYTF.

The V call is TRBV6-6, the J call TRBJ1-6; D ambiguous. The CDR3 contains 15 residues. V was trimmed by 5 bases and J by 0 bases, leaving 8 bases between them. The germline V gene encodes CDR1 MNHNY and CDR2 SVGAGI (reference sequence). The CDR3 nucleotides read TGTGCCAGCAGTCACAGCAGCTCCTATAATTCACCCCTCCACTTT. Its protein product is CASSHSSSYNSPLHF.

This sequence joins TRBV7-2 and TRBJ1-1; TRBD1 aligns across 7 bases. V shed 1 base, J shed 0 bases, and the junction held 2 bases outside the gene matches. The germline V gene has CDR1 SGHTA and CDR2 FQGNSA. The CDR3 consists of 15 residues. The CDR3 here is CASSLGQGVNTEAFF. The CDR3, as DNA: TGTGCCAGCAGCTTAGGACAGGGCGTGAACACTGAAGCTTTCTTT. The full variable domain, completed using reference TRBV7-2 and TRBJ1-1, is GAGVSQSPSNKVTEKGKDVELRCDPISGHTALYWYRQSLGQGLEFLIYFQGNSAPDKSGLPSDRFSAERTGGSVSTLTIQRTQQEDSAVYLCASSLGQGVNTEAFFGQGTRLTVV.

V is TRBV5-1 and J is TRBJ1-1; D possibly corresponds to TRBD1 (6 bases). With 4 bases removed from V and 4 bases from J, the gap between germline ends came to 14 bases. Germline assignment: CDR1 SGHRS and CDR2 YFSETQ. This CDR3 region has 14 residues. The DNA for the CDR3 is TGCGCCAGCAGCAACCTACTAGGGGGCACTGAAGCTTTCTTT. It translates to CASSNLLGGTEAFF.